One and the same sample provided the 4 T cell receptor beta chains below, sequenced in a study of molecular identifiers for immune sequencing clone quantification. A single record per CDR3 protein comes from TCRdb applying MiXCR to the PCR reads. The sample shows under 800,000 distinct CDR3 sequences, about 25% of them seen only once. The sequencing input was naive CD8+ T cells from blood, with Jurkat cell RNA spiked in. Regarding subset: FACS-sorted CD8+CD4-CCR7+CD45RA+ naive T cells. These receptors were collected from a human donor in good health. Some libraries in this study had Jurkat cell RNA spiked in.

This clonotype was seen repeatedly, ten times or more. The junction and the germline gene differ at one end; a read error may be behind it. This chain uses TRBV30 with TRBJ2-7, with unresolved D. CDR1 GTSNPN and CDR2 SVGIG come from the germline V gene (reference sequence). The CDR3 sequence is 11 residues long. CDR3 residues: CAWSVMFDLIF. CDR3 coding DNA: TGTGCCTGGAGTGTAATGTTTGACTTGATATTC.

This clonotype was detected ten times or more. The CDR3 loop reads CSAPGENTEAFF. The CDR3 DNA reads TGCAGTGCTCCTGGGGAGAACACTGAAGCTTTCTTT. The chain carries TRBV20-1 and TRBJ1-1; no firm D call. V was cut by 5 bases and J by 1 base, with 8 bases left in between. The CDR3 totals 12 residues. CDR1 is DFQATT, CDR2 SNEGSKA, per germline (reference sequence).

In its sample, this clonotype was seen many times. V and J are TRBV7-2 and TRBJ2-3; the D is unclear. CDR3 size: 13 residues. Deletions cut 4 bases from V and 0 bases from J, with 5 bases between. The germline V gene encodes CDR1 SGHTA and CDR2 FQGNSA. The CDR3 DNA reads as TGTGCCAGCAGCTCAATAAGCACAGATACGCAGTATTTT. This sequence encodes CASSSISTDTQYF.

This clonotype was picked up a small number of times. CDR3 protein: CASSQEGGRLFF. In nucleotides, the CDR3 is TGCGCCAGCAGCCAAGAGGGGGGACGACTGTTTTTT. This chain connects TRBV4-1 to TRBJ1-4; tentative D call: TRBD1 (5 bases). Germline V gene data show CDR1 as MGHRA and CDR2 as YSYEKL. The CDR3 is made up of 12 amino acids. Trimming removed 0 bases from V and 13 bases from J, with 9 bases in between.